This T cell receptor beta chain is drawn from a study of shared clonotypes between healthy human individuals. Details on this clone: What it binds is not known.

Study-wide results and caveats: An anticipated effect of sequencing depth on clonotype sharing among donors was recognized. With few donors, the genetic and exposure-history diversity represented was limited.

Study processing details: Junction-only sequences without quality scores came from ImmunoSEQ, so filtering differed. Method: immunoSEQ multiplex PCR; TCRdb's copy keeps in-frame clones and lacks some. That table furnishes V, J and clone size, whereas the DNA furnished D and trimming. Of 950,000 to 1,200,000 clones listed, roughly 77% are singletons. A split of CD4+ cells into CD45RA+ naive and CD45RA-negative memory subsets was performed. CDR3 length equals 14 residues. V was clipped by 4 bases and J by 3 bases, with 13 bases between them. Germline-derived CDR1 and CDR2 are SGHRS and YFSETQ. The chain joins TRBV5-1 to TRBJ1-1; possible D gene TRBD1, 6 bases. Sequencing input: memory CD4+ T cells from PBMCs. Noted subset: CD45RA-negative fraction. The source is a man aged 18-30 years in good health. Some clones in this sample may be carry-over from other donors' samples. The chain's CDR3 is CASSLLHRDTEAFF. DNA of the CDR3: TGCGCCAGCAGCCTCCTCCACAGGGACACTGAAGCTTTCTTT.